One sample yielded the 11 T cell receptor beta chains listed below, sequenced in a study of blood T cell repertoires in COVID-19. The repertoire was sequenced with immunoSEQ multiplex PCR; TCRdb's copy has only in-frame clones and lacks some. The data hold fewer than 200,000 clones, with about 79% observed a single time. Specimen: peripheral blood. These receptor sequences come from a woman aged 70-85 years with acute or convalescent COVID-19.

V usage is TRBV5-4 and J usage is TRBJ2-2, with unresolved D. Germline V gene sequence: CDR1 SGHNT, CDR2 YYREEE (reference sequence). This CDR3 contains 13 residues. V was trimmed by 3 bases and J by 6 bases, leaving 9 bases between them. The CDR3: CASSSYRSGELFF. CDR3 DNA sequence: TGTGCCAGCAGCTCCTATCGGTCCGGGGAGCTGTTTTTT.

This clone came up once. V usage is TRBV3-1 (or the pseudogene TRBV3-2) and J usage is TRBJ2-1; tentatively, D is TRBD2 (5 bases). Between the trimmed V and J ends, which lost 0 bases and 1 base, there was a span of 19 bases. This CDR3 has 19 amino acids. Germline loops: CDR1 LGHDT, CDR2 YNNKEL (reference sequence). The CDR3 protein is CASSQDRFELANSYNEQFF. The CDR3 region has the DNA TGTGCCAGCAGCCAAGATCGATTTGAGCTAGCTAATTCCTACAATGAGCAGTTCTTC.

This clone has a single count. The chain recombines TRBV24-1 with TRBJ2-3, with 8 bases fitting TRBD2. With 3 bases clipped from V and 2 bases from J, the junction kept 3 bases outside the gene matches. The CDR3 spans 15 residues. Germline CDR1 reads KGHDR; CDR2 reads SFDVKD. CDR3 sequence: CATSDRGGPTDTQYF. CDR3 DNA: TGTGCCACCAGTGATCGGGGGGGACCCACAGATACGCAGTATTTT.

This chain links TRBV2 with TRBJ2-1; TRBD1 matches at 9 bases. The V and J ends lost 8 bases and 6 bases, in that order; junction bases with no gene match: 8. The germline V gene encodes CDR1 SNHLY and CDR2 FYNNEI. The CDR3 length is 14 residues. The CDR3 DNA reads as TGTGCCAGCTCTCGATCGACAGGGGGCAATGAGCAGTTCTTC. Amino acids: CASSRSTGGNEQFF.

This clone came up a few times. The chain is built from TRBV10-3 and TRBJ2-7; D remains unclear. V was cut by 6 bases and J by 0 bases, with 9 bases left in between. Germline V gives CDR1 ENHRY, CDR2 SYGVKD. The CDR3 covers 13 residues. CDR3: CAISPQSSYEQYF. The CDR3 region has the DNA TGTGCCATCAGCCCACAGAGCTCCTACGAGCAGTACTTC.

The J gene is TRBJ1-5, the V gene TRBV2; 7 bases are a match to TRBD1. This CDR3 has 13 amino acids. Germline V gene lookup returns CDR1 SNHLY and CDR2 FYNNEI. The junction had 5 bases not matched to a gene; V was cut back by 7 bases and J by 5 bases. The CDR3 DNA reads TGTGCCAGCAACAGGGGAACCGATCAGCCCCAGCATTTT. Amino acids: CASNRGTDQPQHF.

The rearrangement links TRBV7-9 to TRBJ1-2; D is undetermined. CDR3 size: 14 residues. The germline V gene encodes CDR1 SEHNR and CDR2 FQNEAQ (reference sequence). Trimming pared 2 bases from V and 3 bases from J, leaving 10 bases between. CDR3 residues: CASSLPTSYYGYTF. The CDR3 DNA reads as TGTGCCAGCAGCTTACCGACAAGCTACTATGGCTACACCTTC. The full variable domain, its missing parts supplied by reference TRBV7-9 and TRBJ1-2, is DTGVSQNPRHKITKRGQNVTFRCDPISEHNRLYWYRQTLGQGPEFLTYFQNEAQLEKSRLLSDRFSAERPKGSFSTLEIQRTEQGDSAMYLCASSLPTSYYGYTFGSGTRLTVV.

This chain uses TRBV4-1 with TRBJ2-5, with TRBD2 matching over 15 bases. The V gene's germline CDR1 is MGHRA and CDR2 YSYEKL. The V segment lost 4 bases and the J segment 4 bases; nucleotides outside the gene matches: 4. This CDR3 region has 16 residues. The CDR3 is CASSPGLAGGPETQYF. The CDR3 DNA reads TGCGCCAGCAGCCCCGGACTAGCGGGAGGGCCAGAGACCCAGTACTTC.

This rearrangement joins TRBV18 to TRBJ2-5; 7 positions agree with TRBD1. CDR1 is KGHSH and CDR2 is LQKENI in the germline V gene. The V segment lost 3 bases and the J segment 4 bases; nucleotides outside the gene matches: 8. The CDR3 extends over 15 amino acids. As DNA, the CDR3 is TGTGCCAGCTCACCGGGACAGCCCTTAACAGAGACCCAGTACTTC. Amino acid sequence: CASSPGQPLTETQYF.

V usage is TRBV19 and J usage is TRBJ2-1; 7 bases line up with TRBD2. Germline trimming cut 6 bases from V and 3 bases from J; bases unmatched to any gene: 8. This CDR3 has 15 residues. Looked up from germline, CDR1 is LNHDA and CDR2 is SQIVND (reference sequence). The CDR3 is CASSPTSDDYNEQFF. CDR3 DNA: TGTGCCAGTAGCCCTACTAGCGATGACTACAATGAGCAGTTCTTC.

The chain employs TRBV11-3 and TRBJ2-1; TRBD2 is a possible D gene (5 bases). The V gene lost 2 bases and the J gene lost 5 bases, with 10 bases spanning the gap. Germline CDR1 reads SGHNT; CDR2 reads YENEEA. The CDR3 has 14 residues. The CDR3 nucleotides read TGTGCCAGCAGCTTAAGGGCCGGGAACAATGAGCAGTTCTTC. The encoded protein is CASSLRAGNNEQFF.